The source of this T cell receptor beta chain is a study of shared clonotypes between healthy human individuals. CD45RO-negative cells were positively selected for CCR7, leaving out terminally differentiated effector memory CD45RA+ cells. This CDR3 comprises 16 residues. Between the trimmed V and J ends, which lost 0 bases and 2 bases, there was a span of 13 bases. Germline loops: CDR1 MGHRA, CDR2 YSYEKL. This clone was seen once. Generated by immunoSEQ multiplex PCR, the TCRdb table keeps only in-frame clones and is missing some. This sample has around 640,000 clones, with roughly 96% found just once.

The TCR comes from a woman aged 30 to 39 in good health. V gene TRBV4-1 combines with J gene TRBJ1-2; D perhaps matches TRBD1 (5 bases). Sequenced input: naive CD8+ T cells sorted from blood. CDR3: CASSQEGGTRNYGYTF. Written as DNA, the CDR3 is TGCGCCAGCAGCCAAGAAGGAGGGACGAGGAACTATGGCTACACCTTC.